Sequencing of this T cell receptor (beta chain) was carried out in a study of blood T cells in healthy people across ages. Study-wide results and limits: It was the long-lived donors that had more naive CD4+ cells and higher diversity than aged donors. Per million T cells, the diversity of TCR beta decreased roughly linearly as age advanced. The study regarded diversity estimates from one million T cells as underestimates.

PCR was performed a second time for about 7 to 11 cycles using a sample-barcoded 5' primer and a J-beta primer mix. Each cDNA molecule was tagged by a template-switch adaptor with 12 random nucleotides. Using its own MiXCR run on the 5' RACE reads, TCRdb lists one record per CDR3 protein. The repertoire holds 550,000 to 600,000 distinct CDR3 sequences, approximately 27% seen once, with around 18% in the top ten. As concerns this clonotype: The antigen is undetermined.

The CDR3 is 14 residues long. V was shortened by 7 bases and J by 4 bases, with 14 bases between the two germline ends. CDR1 is MNHEY, CDR2 SVGEGT, per germline. The sequence derives from a woman in her 70s in good health. The sample comprised blood. V gene TRBV6-2 or TRBV6-3 combines with J gene TRBJ2-1; possibly TRBD1 or TRBD2 for D (6 bases each). The CDR3 DNA reads as TGTGCCAGCACAGAACGGGGGCCGTACAATGAGCAGTTCTTC. Translated: CASTERGPYNEQFF.